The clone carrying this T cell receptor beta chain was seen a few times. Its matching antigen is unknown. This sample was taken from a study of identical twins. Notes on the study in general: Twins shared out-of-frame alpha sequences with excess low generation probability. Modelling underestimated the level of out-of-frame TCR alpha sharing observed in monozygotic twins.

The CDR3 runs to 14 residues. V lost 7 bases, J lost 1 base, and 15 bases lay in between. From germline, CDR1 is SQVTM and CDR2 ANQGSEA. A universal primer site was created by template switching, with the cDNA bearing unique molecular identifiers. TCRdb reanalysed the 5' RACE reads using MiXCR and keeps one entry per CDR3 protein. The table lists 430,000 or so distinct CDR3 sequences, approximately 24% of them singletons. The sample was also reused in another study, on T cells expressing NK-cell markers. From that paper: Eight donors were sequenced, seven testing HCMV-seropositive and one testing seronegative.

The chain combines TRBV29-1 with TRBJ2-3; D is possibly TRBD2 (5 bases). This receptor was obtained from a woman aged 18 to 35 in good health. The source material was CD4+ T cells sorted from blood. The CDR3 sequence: CSAFLRSGTDTQYF. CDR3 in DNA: TGCAGCGCCTTTCTGCGTAGCGGCACAGATACGCAGTATTTT.